What follows is one T cell receptor (beta chain) and its context. Treatment specified: preoperative locoregional IRX-2 cytokine immunotherapy. The trim removed 6 bases at V and 2 bases at J, leaving 4 bases unmatched. Germline V gene lookup returns CDR1 MNHGY and CDR2 SAAAGT. CDR3 size: 14 residues. The sample originates from a study of preoperative IRX-2 immunotherapy in early breast cancer. Only in-frame clones appear in the TCRdb table, and some are missing; sequencing was by immunoSEQ multiplex PCR. The sample lists 20,000 to 30,000 clones; around 79% were seen once. The material was lymph node tissue, obtained after IRX-2 immunotherapy. The receptor was derived from a human donor with breast cancer. This chain uses TRBV6-8 with TRBJ2-7; 10 nucleotides align to TRBD2. In DNA, the CDR3 is TGTGCCAGCAGACGGACTAGCGGAGCCTACGAGCAGTACTTC. This encodes CASRRTSGAYEQYF.